What follows are 14 T cell receptor beta chains derived from one specimen sequenced in a study of Ad26.COV2.S vaccination and SARS-CoV-2 variants. Treatment defined: around 19 received Ad26.COV2.S at low or high dose, single or two shots; roughly five received placebo; per-sample allocation not given. Sample collection was performed on day 63 after the first vaccine or placebo injection. Some clones are missing from TCRdb's copy, which holds only in-frame ones; the method was immunoSEQ multiplex PCR. The profile covers more than 400,000 clones, with 80% to 95% appearing a single time and more than 1.5% taken by the ten largest. The input for sequencing was peripheral blood, taken in a trial of Ad26.COV2.S vaccine versus placebo. These receptors all stem from a person between 18 and 65 years old who received the Ad26.COV2.S COVID-19 vaccine or a placebo.

This clone showed up just a few times. The genes are TRBV10-2 and TRBJ1-6; D might be TRBD1 (6 bases). The CDR3 spans 15 residues. The V and J ends lost 3 bases and 7 bases respectively, with 13 bases between them. Germline CDR1 WSHSY, CDR2 SAAADI. CDR3: CASSEYLQGNSPLHF. The DNA for the CDR3 is TGCGCCAGCAGTGAATACCTGCAGGGGAATTCACCCCTCCACTTT.

The genes are TRBV5-5 and TRBJ1-5; D is uncertain. Germline V CDR1 and CDR2: SGHKS, YYEKEE (reference sequence). The V gene lost 0 bases and the J gene lost 0 bases, with 4 bases spanning the gap. The CDR3 runs 14 residues. The CDR3 bases are TGTGCCAGCAGCTTGGAGGATAGCAATCAGCCCCAGCATTTT. This gives the protein CASSLEDSNQPQHF.

The chain uses TRBV5-5 and TRBJ2-7; no clear D. Trimming took 1 base from V and 4 from J, leaving 12 bases between them. The length of the CDR3 is 14 residues. Germline V CDR1 and CDR2: SGHKS, YYEKEE (reference sequence). The DNA for the CDR3 is TGTGCCAGCAGCTTGACGCCGAGCCAATACGAGCAGTACTTC. As protein: CASSLTPSQYEQYF. The full variable domain, its missing parts supplied by reference TRBV5-5 and TRBJ2-7, is DAGVTQSPTHLIKTRGQQVTLRCSPISGHKSVSWYQQVLGQGPQFIFQYYEKEERGRGNFPDRFSARQFPNYSSELNVNALLLGDSALYLCASSLTPSQYEQYFGPGTRLTVT.

The rearrangement joins TRBV3-1 (or the pseudogene TRBV3-2) to TRBJ2-1; 13 bases are shared with TRBD2. This CDR3 comprises 17 residues. Germline trimming cut 3 bases from V and 10 bases from J; bases unmatched to any gene: 12. The germline V gene has CDR1 LGHDT and CDR2 YNNKEL (reference sequence). DNA for the CDR3: TGTGCCAGCAGCCAGAAACTAGCGGGGGGGCTCTGCCGCGAGCAGTTCTTC. This codes for CASSQKLAGGLCREQFF.

This clone appeared a single time. The chain uses TRBV3-1 (or the pseudogene TRBV3-2) and TRBJ1-2; D is possibly TRBD1 (6 bases). The V end was cut by 0 bases, the J end by 4 bases, with 9 bases between. The CDR3 runs 14 residues. Germline assignment: CDR1 LGHDT and CDR2 YNNKEL (reference sequence). The CDR3 DNA follows: TGTGCCAGCAGCCAAGACGGGGGCGTCTATGGCTACACCTTC. This translates into CASSQDGGVYGYTF.

V gene TRBV13 combines with J gene TRBJ2-7; 9 bases align to TRBD1. Germline assignment: CDR1 PRHDT and CDR2 FYEKMQ (reference sequence). The CDR3 contains 14 residues. J gave up 4 bases and V 4 bases, and 5 bases lay outside the gene matches. The DNA for the CDR3 is TGTGCCAGCAGCTGGAGGGACAGGGCGTACGAGCAGTACTTC. It yields the protein CASSWRDRAYEQYF.

The rearrangement joins TRBV28 to TRBJ1-2; 7 bases agree with TRBD1. The V gene's germline CDR1 is MDHEN and CDR2 SYDVKM. The CDR3 covers 15 residues. V was pared by 3 bases and J by 5 bases, with 9 bases of the junction left unmatched. The CDR3 loop is CASSFSTGELYGYTF. CDR3 nucleotides: TGTGCCAGCAGTTTTTCCACAGGGGAGTTGTATGGCTACACCTTC.

V gene TRBV28 combines with J gene TRBJ1-2, with unresolved D. CDR1 MDHEN and CDR2 SYDVKM come from the germline V gene. The CDR3 is made up of 13 amino acids. V was shortened by 2 bases and J by 4 bases, with 8 bases between the two germline ends. The DNA of the CDR3 is TGTGCCAGCAGTTTAGGCCGAATCTATGGCTACACCTTC. Translation: CASSLGRIYGYTF.

The CDR3 bases are TGTGCCAGCAGCTTAGAGTCAGGGAACGGCTACGAGCAGTACTTC. Residues: CASSLESGNGYEQYF. The V gene is TRBV11-2, the J gene TRBJ2-7; tentatively, D is TRBD1 (5 bases). Germline CDR1 is SGHAT and CDR2 is FQNNGV. V dropped 0 bases and J dropped 3 bases, with 12 bases sitting between them. CDR3 length: 15 amino acids.

This clone was found once. This sample includes further DNA sequences coding for the same CDR3. The chain has TRBV7-2 and TRBJ2-1; D is unclear. The V end was cut by 1 base, the J end by 0 bases, with 4 bases between. In germline, CDR1 is SGHTA, CDR2 FQGNSA. CDR3 length: 14 amino acids. CDR3: CASSLGGSYNEQFF. The CDR3, as DNA: TGTGCCAGCAGCTTAGGCGGCTCCTACAATGAGCAGTTCTTC.

This sequence joins TRBV19 and TRBJ2-3; 9 nucleotides line up with TRBD2. V gave up 1 base and J gave up 2 bases; unmatched junction bases: 7. The CDR3 extends over 17 amino acids. Germline CDR1 LNHDA, CDR2 SQIVND (reference sequence). The chain's CDR3 is CASSIGSSGTNTDTQYF. In DNA, the CDR3 is TGTGCCAGTAGTATAGGCTCTAGCGGGACGAACACAGATACGCAGTATTTT.

V and J are TRBV2 and TRBJ2-5; D may be TRBD2 (7 bases). The CDR3 loop spans 15 amino acids. The germline V and J ends were trimmed by 5 bases and 2 bases, with 15 bases remaining between them. CDR1 is SNHLY, CDR2 FYNNEI, per germline. The CDR3 spells CASSNGGPLQETQYF. CDR3 nucleotide sequence: TGTGCCAGCAGTAACGGGGGGCCCCTTCAAGAGACCCAGTACTTC.

This chain links TRBV5-1 with TRBJ1-3, with 7 bases lining up with TRBD1. The CDR3 contains 16 residues. The ends lost 0 bases at V and 0 bases at J; junction bases unmatched: 3. CDR1 SGHRS and CDR2 YFSETQ come from the germline V gene. CDR3 sequence (DNA): TGCGCCAGCAGCTTGGGTGACAGGGCCTCTGGAAACACCATATATTTT. This gives the protein CASSLGDRASGNTIYF.

V and J are TRBV2 and TRBJ1-5; a weak D match, TRBD1 (5 bases). V lost 5 bases and J lost 3, with 11 bases in between. Looked up from germline, CDR1 is SNHLY and CDR2 is FYNNEI. CDR3 length equals 14 residues. For the CDR3, the DNA is TGTGCCAGCAGTTACCAGGGCTACAATCAGCCCCAGCATTTT. Protein: CASSYQGYNQPQHF.